This is a list of T cell receptor beta chains from one sample in a study of CD8 T cells in Susac syndrome. Via MiXCR, TCRdb re-called the immunoSEQ multiplex PCR reads, giving one row per CDR3 protein. This table holds about 150,000 distinct CDR3 sequences, 85% to 95% found once. Material: CD4+ T cells from PBMCs. Receptor source: a human donor with multiple sclerosis. Both conserved end residues are part of each CDR3. The D gene is left open where the match is weak. Expanded clones get a size class; other rows say once, few or many, or leave the size out.

CDR3nt	CDR3aa	d_gene	v_gene	j_gene	abundance
TGTGCCAGCCGTGTTTCGGACAGAGGTGGCTACACCTTC	CASRVSDRGGYTF	-	TRBV25-1	TRBJ1-2	-
TGTGCCACCAGTACGAGACAGGGCTCCTACAATGAGCAGTTCTTC	CATSTRQGSYNEQFF	TRBD1	TRBV24-1	TRBJ2-1	-
TGTGCCAGCAGCCCCAGAGCAGCAACAGGGTTCAATGAGCAGTTCTTC	CASSPRAATGFNEQFF	-	TRBV7-3	TRBJ2-1	-
TGCGCCAGCAGCCAAGAGTCCAGGGGGGAGTACGAGCAGTACTTC	CASSQESRGEYEQYF	-	TRBV4-3	TRBJ2-7	-
TGCGCCAGCAGTCAAAGGACAGGGGTAGATACGCAGTATTTT	CASSQRTGVDTQYF	TRBD1	TRBV4-3	TRBJ2-3	-
TGTGCCAGCAGCCCCGGGACACTCGTTTACGAGCAGTACTTC	CASSPGTLVYEQYF	-	TRBV6-6	TRBJ2-7	-
TGCAGTGCCCCGACAAGAAACACCGGGGAGCTGTTTTTT	CSAPTRNTGELFF	-	TRBV20-1	TRBJ2-2	-
TGTGCCAGCAGCTCCTCGAAGGGAGAACTGTTTTTT	CASSSSKGELFF	-	TRBV7-9	TRBJ1-4	-
TGTGCCAGCAGTTACCCTACCTCCGGGACCCCATGGGATCCGCAGTATTTT	CASSYPTSGTPWDPQYF	-	TRBV6-5	TRBJ2-3	-
TGCAGCGGCGACAGGGGAGGAGAGACCCAGTACTTC	CSGDRGGETQYF	TRBD1	TRBV29-1	TRBJ2-5	-
TGCAGTGCTAGAGATGGGGGCTCCTACAATGAGCAGTTCTTC	CSARDGGSYNEQFF	-	TRBV20-1	TRBJ2-1	-
TGTGCCAGCACCTCTCCCCATGGGATGAACACTGAAGCTTTCTTT	CASTSPHGMNTEAFF	-	TRBV6-5	TRBJ1-1	-
TGTGCCACCAGCAGATGGACAGGGGGCCAAGAGACCCAGTACTTC	CATSRWTGGQETQYF	TRBD1	TRBV15	TRBJ2-5	-
TGTGCCAGCAACACTCCGTTCCGGGGGACGGACTATGGCTACACCTTC	CASNTPFRGTDYGYTF	-	TRBV28	TRBJ1-2	-
TGCAGCGTTGAAGCCGGGACGAACACTGAAGCTTTCTTT	CSVEAGTNTEAFF	-	TRBV29-1	TRBJ1-1	-
TGCAGTGCTAGATTAGACCTACAGAACACTGAAGCTTTCTTT	CSARLDLQNTEAFF	-	TRBV20-1	TRBJ1-1	-
TGTGCCAGCAGCCTCCCCGGGACACCTACCTACGAGCAGTACTTC	CASSLPGTPTYEQYF	-	TRBV28	TRBJ2-7	-
TGCAGCGTGATCCAGGTTTCCTACAATGAGCAGTTCTTC	CSVIQVSYNEQFF	-	TRBV29-1	TRBJ2-1	-
TGTGCCAGCAGCGCTGAGCTACAGGGAGGTTATGGTCAGTTCTTC	CASSAELQGGYGQFF	-	TRBV9	TRBJ2-1	-
TGCAGTGCTAGAGTGACCGTAACTCAAGAGACCCAGTACTTC	CSARVTVTQETQYF	-	TRBV20-1	TRBJ2-5	-
TGTGCCTGGAGTCCGGAGGCCGGGGAGCTGTTTTTT	CAWSPEAGELFF	-	TRBV30	TRBJ2-2	-
TGCGCCAGCAGCCAAGGGTATACAGTCCAAGAGACCCAGTACTTC	CASSQGYTVQETQYF	-	TRBV4-1	TRBJ2-5	-
TGCGCCAGCAGCCGAGGGACCTCGGGTGGCGGGACCCAGTACTTC	CASSRGTSGGGTQYF	-	TRBV4-3	TRBJ2-5	-
TGTGCCAGCAGCGGGGGGCAGGGGATCACAGATACGCAGTATTTT	CASSGGQGITDTQYF	-	TRBV5-4	TRBJ2-3	-
TGCAGCGTTGTTCAGGGAAGTGGGTTAAGCAATGAGCAGTTCTTC	CSVVQGSGLSNEQFF	-	TRBV29-1	TRBJ2-1	-
TGTGCCAGCAGCTTTGACCGGGCAGCGAACAATGAGCAGTTCTTC	CASSFDRAANNEQFF	-	TRBV13	TRBJ2-1	-
TGCAGCGTTTTGGGGGGCCAATCTAGCACAGATACGCAGTATTTT	CSVLGGQSSTDTQYF	-	TRBV29-1	TRBJ2-3	-
TGTGCCAGCAGTGATCTTACATCTTGGTTGTACTTC	CASSDLTSWLYF	-	TRBV2	TRBJ2-5	-
TGTGCCAGCAGCGTAGCCGGGGCAGATACGCAGTATTTT	CASSVAGADTQYF	-	TRBV9	TRBJ2-3	-
TGCAGTGCTAGCCGGACCCCCCCTCGGGGAGAGCAGTACTTC	CSASRTPPRGEQYF	-	TRBV20-1	TRBJ2-7	-
TGCAGTGCCCGGTCTAGCGGGGTTAGCACAGATACGCAGTATTTT	CSARSSGVSTDTQYF	TRBD2	TRBV20-1	TRBJ2-3	-
TGTGCCACCAGTGGGACTAGCGGGGGGCCTACGCAGTATTTT	CATSGTSGGPTQYF	TRBD2	TRBV24-1	TRBJ2-3	-
TGTGCCAGCAGGCGGACCGGGAGCTATGGCTACACCTTC	CASRRTGSYGYTF	-	TRBV5-4	TRBJ1-2	-
TGTGCCAGCAGCGTGAAGCCGGGGGTAGAGACCCAGTACTTC	CASSVKPGVETQYF	-	TRBV5-6	TRBJ2-5	-
TGTGCCAGCAGTTCACACAGGGCTGGTAGCAACGAGCAGTACTTC	CASSSHRAGSNEQYF	-	TRBV6-5	TRBJ2-7	-
TGTGCCAGCAGTCCCAGGGTCCGCTCTGGGGCCAACGTCCTGACTTTC	CASSPRVRSGANVLTF	-	TRBV12-3/TRBV12-4	TRBJ2-6	-
TGCGCCAGCAGCCCGACAGGGCCTTTCTCTGGAAACACCATATATTTT	CASSPTGPFSGNTIYF	TRBD1	TRBV5-1	TRBJ1-3	once
TGTGCCAGCAGCTTAGAACCGAGTGAGCAGTTCTTC	CASSLEPSEQFF	-	TRBV7-2	TRBJ2-1	-
TGTGCCAGCAGCCTGGGCTCTGCGTTACTCTCTGGAAACACCATATATTTT	CASSLGSALLSGNTIYF	-	TRBV3-1	TRBJ1-3	-
TGTGCCAGCAGGGGAAGGGGTTTTTACAATGAGCAGTTCTTC	CASRGRGFYNEQFF	-	TRBV3-1	TRBJ2-1	-
TGTGCCAGCAGCTCAGACAGGGGAAGTGAAAAACTGTTTTTT	CASSSDRGSEKLFF	TRBD1	TRBV5-4	TRBJ1-4	few
TGTGCCAGCAGTCGTGCCCCGCAGGCGGGGAACTATGGCTACACCTTC	CASSRAPQAGNYGYTF	-	TRBV6-1	TRBJ1-2	once
TGTGCCAGCAGTTTAGGGACAGGGCGTAGCAATCAGCCCCAGCATTTT	CASSLGTGRSNQPQHF	TRBD1	TRBV27	TRBJ1-5	-
TGTGCCACCAGTGATCGACGGGTGGGACGGGGCTACACCTTC	CATSDRRVGRGYTF	-	TRBV24-1	TRBJ1-2	-
TGTGCCAGCAGATTCTCGGGGGTAGGCGAGCAGTACTTC	CASRFSGVGEQYF	-	TRBV12-3/TRBV12-4	TRBJ2-7	-
TGCAGCGTTGGTGATAACTACAATGAGCAGTTCTTC	CSVGDNYNEQFF	-	TRBV29-1	TRBJ2-1	-
TGTGCCAGCAGTAGGGTGCTCAAAAACATTCAGTACTTC	CASSRVLKNIQYF	-	TRBV3-1	TRBJ2-4	-
TGCAGCGTTGAAGGGGACAGGGGGAACACTGAAGCTTTCTTT	CSVEGDRGNTEAFF	TRBD1	TRBV29-1	TRBJ1-1	-
TGTGCCAGCAGCTTTATCGCTGGAGTCACAGATACGCAGTATTTT	CASSFIAGVTDTQYF	-	TRBV7-9	TRBJ2-3	-
TGCAGTGCTAGACAGGGTTACGAGCAGTACTTC	CSARQGYEQYF	-	TRBV20-1	TRBJ2-7	few
TGTGCCAGCACCACTCCGGTCGGGAGGGATCGGAATACGCAGTATTTT	CASTTPVGRDRNTQYF	TRBD2	TRBV27	TRBJ2-3	-
TGTGCCAGCAAAAGGGGGGACGGAGGCTACGAGCAGTACTTC	CASKRGDGGYEQYF	-	TRBV27	TRBJ2-7	once
TGTGCCAGCAGCCATGCGGACAGGGAAGTCAGAGATACGCAGTATTTT	CASSHADREVRDTQYF	TRBD1	TRBV3-1	TRBJ2-3	-
TGTGCCAGTCAGTCCTACGGACAGGGAAGAACGGTTTATGGCTACACCTTC	CASQSYGQGRTVYGYTF	TRBD1	TRBV19	TRBJ1-2	-
TGTGCCAGCAGCTTGGACAGGCTAAAGGATGAAAAACTGTTTTTT	CASSLDRLKDEKLFF	-	TRBV5-4	TRBJ1-4	once
TGCAGTGCTAGGGAGGACAGGGAGGTGGGGCAGTTCTTC	CSAREDREVGQFF	TRBD1	TRBV20-1	TRBJ2-1	-
TGTGCCAGCAGTGAATACGGATCGGGGCTCCTGGGGGACAATCAGCCCCAGCATTTT	CASSEYGSGLLGDNQPQHF	-	TRBV25-1	TRBJ1-5	-
TGCAGTGCGGGGACGCAGGCGAACACTGAAGCTTTCTTT	CSAGTQANTEAFF	-	TRBV20-1	TRBJ1-1	once
TGTGCCAGCAGCCCTTTAGCGGGAGGTACCCAGTACTTC	CASSPLAGGTQYF	TRBD2	TRBV27	TRBJ2-5	-
TGTGCCACCAATCTAGCGGCCACAGATACGCAGTATTTT	CATNLAATDTQYF	TRBD2	TRBV10-3	TRBJ2-3	-